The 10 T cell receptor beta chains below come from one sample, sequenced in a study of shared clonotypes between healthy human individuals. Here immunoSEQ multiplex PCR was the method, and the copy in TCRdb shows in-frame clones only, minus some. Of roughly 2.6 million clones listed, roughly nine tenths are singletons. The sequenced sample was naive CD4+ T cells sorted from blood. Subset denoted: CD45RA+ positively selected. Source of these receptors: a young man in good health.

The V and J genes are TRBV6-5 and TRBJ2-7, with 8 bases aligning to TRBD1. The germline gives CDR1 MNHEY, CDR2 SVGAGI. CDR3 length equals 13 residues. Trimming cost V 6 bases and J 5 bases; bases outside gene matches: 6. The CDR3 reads CASSRDRSDEQYF. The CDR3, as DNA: TGTGCCAGCAGCCGGGACAGGTCGGACGAGCAGTACTTC.

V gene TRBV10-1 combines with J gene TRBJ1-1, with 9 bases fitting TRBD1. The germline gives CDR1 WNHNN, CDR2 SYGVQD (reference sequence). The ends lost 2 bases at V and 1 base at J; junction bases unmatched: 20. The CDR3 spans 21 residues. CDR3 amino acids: CASSEKDRGRVGVGWNTEAFF. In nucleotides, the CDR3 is TGCGCCAGCAGTGAGAAGGACAGGGGAAGGGTTGGGGTTGGATGGAACACTGAAGCTTTCTTT.

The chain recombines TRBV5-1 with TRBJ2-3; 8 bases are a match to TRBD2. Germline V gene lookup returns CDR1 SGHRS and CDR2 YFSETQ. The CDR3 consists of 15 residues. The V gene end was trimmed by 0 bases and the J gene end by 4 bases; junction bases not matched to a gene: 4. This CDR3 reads CASSLVGTRADTQYF. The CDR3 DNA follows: TGCGCCAGCAGCTTGGTCGGGACTAGGGCAGATACGCAGTATTTT.

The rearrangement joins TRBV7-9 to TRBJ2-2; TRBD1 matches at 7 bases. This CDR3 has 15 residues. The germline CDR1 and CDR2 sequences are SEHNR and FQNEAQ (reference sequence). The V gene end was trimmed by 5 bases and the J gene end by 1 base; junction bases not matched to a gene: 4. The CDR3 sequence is CASSTGQMNTGELFF. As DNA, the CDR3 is TGTGCCAGCAGCACGGGACAGATGAACACCGGGGAGCTGTTTTTT.

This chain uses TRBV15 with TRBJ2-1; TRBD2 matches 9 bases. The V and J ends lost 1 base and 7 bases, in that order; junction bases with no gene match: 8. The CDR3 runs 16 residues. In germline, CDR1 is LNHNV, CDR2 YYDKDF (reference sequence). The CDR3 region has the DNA TGTGCCACCAGCAGAGTAGGTAGCGGGAGTATAAATGAGCAGTTCTTC. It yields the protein CATSRVGSGSINEQFF.

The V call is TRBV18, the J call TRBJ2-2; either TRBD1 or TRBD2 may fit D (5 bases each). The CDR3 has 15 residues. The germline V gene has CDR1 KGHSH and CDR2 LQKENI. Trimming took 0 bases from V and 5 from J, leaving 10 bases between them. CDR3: CASSPPGPQTGELFF. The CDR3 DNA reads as TGTGCCAGCTCACCACCGGGACCGCAAACCGGGGAGCTGTTTTTT.

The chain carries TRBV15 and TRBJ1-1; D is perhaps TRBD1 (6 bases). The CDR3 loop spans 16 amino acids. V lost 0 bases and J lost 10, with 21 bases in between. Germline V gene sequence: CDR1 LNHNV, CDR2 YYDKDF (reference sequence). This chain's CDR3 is CATSRDPQTGSAGAFF. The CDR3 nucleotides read TGTGCCACCAGCAGAGATCCCCAGACAGGCTCGGCTGGAGCTTTCTTT.

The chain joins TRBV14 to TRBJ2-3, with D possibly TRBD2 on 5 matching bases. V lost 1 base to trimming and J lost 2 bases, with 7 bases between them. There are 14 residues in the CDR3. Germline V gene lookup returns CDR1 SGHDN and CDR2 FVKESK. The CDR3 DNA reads TGTGCCAGCAGCCAAGCGGAGGTCACAGATACGCAGTATTTT. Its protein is CASSQAEVTDTQYF.

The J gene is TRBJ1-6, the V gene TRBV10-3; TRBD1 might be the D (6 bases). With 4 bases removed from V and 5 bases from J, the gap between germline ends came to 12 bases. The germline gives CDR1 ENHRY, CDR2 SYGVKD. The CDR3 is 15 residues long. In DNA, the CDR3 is TGTGCCATCAGTGTGGGGGCAGGGGATAATTCACCCCTCCACTTT. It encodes CAISVGAGDNSPLHF.

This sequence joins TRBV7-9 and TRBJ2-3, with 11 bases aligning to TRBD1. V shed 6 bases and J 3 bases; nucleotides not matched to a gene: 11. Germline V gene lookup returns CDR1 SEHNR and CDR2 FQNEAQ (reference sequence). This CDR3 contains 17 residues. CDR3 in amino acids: CASRHQRTGGRTDTQYF. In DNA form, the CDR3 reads TGTGCCAGCAGACACCAAAGGACAGGGGGCCGTACAGATACGCAGTATTTT.